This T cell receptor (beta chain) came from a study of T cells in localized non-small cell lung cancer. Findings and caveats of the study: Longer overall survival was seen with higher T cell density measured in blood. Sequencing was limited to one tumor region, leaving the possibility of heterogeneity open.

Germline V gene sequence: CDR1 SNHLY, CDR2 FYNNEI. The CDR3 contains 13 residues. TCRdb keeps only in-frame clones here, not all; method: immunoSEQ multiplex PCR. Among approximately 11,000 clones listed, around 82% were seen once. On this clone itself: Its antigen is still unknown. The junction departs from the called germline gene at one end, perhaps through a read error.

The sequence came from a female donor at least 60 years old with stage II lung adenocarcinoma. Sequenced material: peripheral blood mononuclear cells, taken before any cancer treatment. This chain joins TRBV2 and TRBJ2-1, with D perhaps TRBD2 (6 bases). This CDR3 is CVSKLAEGNEQFF. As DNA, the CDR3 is TGTGTCAGCAAGTTGGCGGAGGGCAATGAGCAGTTCTTC.